These 12 T cell receptor beta chains came from one sample sequenced in a study of blood T cell repertoires in COVID-19. Repertoires were generated with immunoSEQ multiplex PCR, while TCRdb's copy carries only in-frame clones and drops some. The table lists roughly 260,000 clones, more than 70% of them singletons. The sequencing sample was made of peripheral blood. The receptors here all came from a woman between 18 and 29 years old with acute or convalescent COVID-19.

The chain joins TRBV5-6 to TRBJ2-7; 8 bases fit TRBD1. The CDR3 loop spans 16 amino acids. CDR1 and CDR2 (germline): SGHDT, YYEEEE. Trimming removed 3 bases from V and 2 bases from J; junction bases left unmatched: 10. The CDR3 DNA reads TGTGCCAGCAGCTCGGATCCAGGGGGCAACCCCTACGAGCAGTACTTC. Translating gives CASSSDPGGNPYEQYF.

The chain joins TRBV7-9 to TRBJ2-1; possible D gene TRBD2, 5 bases. From germline, CDR1 is SEHNR and CDR2 FQNEAQ (reference sequence). V was clipped by 2 bases and J by 7 bases, with 24 bases between them. The CDR3 has 18 amino acids. CDR3 sequence: CASSLFGSRERFRNEQFF. The CDR3, as DNA: TGTGCCAGCAGCTTATTTGGGTCGAGGGAGAGATTCCGTAATGAGCAGTTCTTC. The variable domain in full, completed from reference TRBV7-9 and TRBJ2-1, reads DTGVSQNPRHKITKRGQNVTFRCDPISEHNRLYWYRQTLGQGPEFLTYFQNEAQLEKSRLLSDRFSAERPKGSFSTLEIQRTEQGDSAMYLCASSLFGSRERFRNEQFFGPGTRLTVL.

This chain links TRBV11-2 with TRBJ2-1; 10 positions match TRBD2. J was trimmed by 4 bases and V by 1 base; bases with no gene match: 13. Germline CDR1 SGHAT, CDR2 FQNNGV. This CDR3 contains 19 residues. The CDR3 DNA is TGTGCCAGCAGCTTAGGTCTAGCGGGAGTAGGTGGGATATACAATGAGCAGTTCTTC. Translated, it gives CASSLGLAGVGGIYNEQFF.

The V and J genes are TRBV10-3 and TRBJ2-6; possible D gene TRBD1, 6 bases. The V and J ends lost 6 bases and 2 bases respectively, with 11 bases between them. Germline V gives CDR1 ENHRY, CDR2 SYGVKD. This CDR3 contains 15 residues. The CDR3 here is CAISARGTGANVLTF. CDR3 nucleotide sequence: TGTGCCATCAGCGCCAGGGGAACTGGGGCCAACGTCCTGACTTTC.

The V call is TRBV18, the J call TRBJ1-1; D is perhaps TRBD1 (6 bases). V lost 6 bases, J lost 10 bases, and 21 bases lay in between. The CDR3 is 14 residues long. Germline V gene lookup returns CDR1 KGHSH and CDR2 LQKENI. CDR3 region: CASSRQRGGERAFF. DNA of the CDR3: TGTGCCAGCTCTCGACAACGGGGGGGCGAGAGAGCTTTCTTT.

The chain uses TRBV27 and TRBJ2-5; 7 bases match TRBD1. The V gene's germline CDR1 is MNHEY and CDR2 SMNVEV (reference sequence). V trimming: 0 bases; J trimming: 4 bases; junction bases outside the gene matches: 5. The CDR3 is 15 residues long. For the CDR3, the DNA is TGTGCCAGCAGTTTATCCTACAGGGGAACAGAGACCCAGTACTTC. Translating it yields CASSLSYRGTETQYF.

The V gene is TRBV2, the J gene TRBJ2-3; 12 bases map to TRBD2. The CDR3 covers 15 residues. V was pared by 8 bases and J by 3 bases, with 6 bases of the junction left unmatched. Germline V gives CDR1 SNHLY, CDR2 FYNNEI. Written as DNA, the CDR3 is TGTGCCAGCGCCGGAGGACTAGCGGGAACAGATACGCAGTATTTT. This encodes CASAGGLAGTDTQYF.

The V gene is TRBV9, the J gene TRBJ2-5; TRBD2 aligns across 7 bases. The V and J ends lost 2 bases and 1 base, in that order; junction bases with no gene match: 5. CDR3 length: 15 residues. Germline V lookup: CDR1 SGDLS, CDR2 YYNGEE. The CDR3 nucleotides read TGTGCCAGCAGCGTTGACGGGAGGATCCAAGAGACCCAGTACTTC. Protein sequence: CASSVDGRIQETQYF.

The genes are TRBV4-1 and TRBJ1-2, with D possibly being TRBD1 (6 bases). Trimming took off 4 bases at V and 7 bases at J, with 19 bases between the two ends. The germline V gene encodes CDR1 MGHRA and CDR2 YSYEKL. The CDR3 is 15 amino acids. The CDR3 DNA reads as TGCGCCAGCAGCCCCGCTGGACAGTTCGACGGTGGCTACACCTTC. Translation gives CASSPAGQFDGGYTF.

This clone was seen a single time. CDR3 loop: CASKQTGTGNTEAFF. In nucleotides, the CDR3 is TGTGCCAGCAAACAAACTGGGACAGGGAACACTGAAGCTTTCTTT. This chain joins TRBV6-5 and TRBJ1-1, with 8 nucleotides matching TRBD1. The CDR3 sequence is 15 residues long. Trimming cost V 7 bases and J 1 base; bases outside gene matches: 8. The V gene's germline CDR1 is MNHEY and CDR2 SVGAGI.

The chain couples TRBV18 to TRBJ2-7, with D tentatively TRBD2 (6 bases). V was pared by 1 base and J by 5 bases, with 12 bases between. There are 14 residues in the CDR3. The germline V gene has CDR1 KGHSH and CDR2 LQKENI. The CDR3 here is CASSPLPSGHEQYF. The CDR3, as DNA: TGTGCCAGCTCACCACTCCCGAGCGGGCACGAGCAGTACTTC. Full variable domain (outside the CDR3, taken from reference TRBV18 and TRBJ2-7): NAGVMQNPRHLVRRRGQEARLRCSPMKGHSHVYWYRQLPEEGLKFMVYLQKENIIDESGMPKERFSAEFPKEGPSILRIQQVVRGDSAAYFCASSPLPSGHEQYFGPGTRLTVT.

V gene TRBV13 combines with J gene TRBJ1-2; a weak D match, TRBD1 (6 bases). The CDR3 runs to 15 residues. The germline V gene encodes CDR1 PRHDT and CDR2 FYEKMQ (reference sequence). V dropped 6 bases and J dropped 0 bases, with 14 bases sitting between them. Here the CDR3 reads CASSLGAAANYGYTF. The CDR3 DNA follows: TGTGCCAGCAGTCTGGGGGCAGCAGCTAACTATGGCTACACCTTC.